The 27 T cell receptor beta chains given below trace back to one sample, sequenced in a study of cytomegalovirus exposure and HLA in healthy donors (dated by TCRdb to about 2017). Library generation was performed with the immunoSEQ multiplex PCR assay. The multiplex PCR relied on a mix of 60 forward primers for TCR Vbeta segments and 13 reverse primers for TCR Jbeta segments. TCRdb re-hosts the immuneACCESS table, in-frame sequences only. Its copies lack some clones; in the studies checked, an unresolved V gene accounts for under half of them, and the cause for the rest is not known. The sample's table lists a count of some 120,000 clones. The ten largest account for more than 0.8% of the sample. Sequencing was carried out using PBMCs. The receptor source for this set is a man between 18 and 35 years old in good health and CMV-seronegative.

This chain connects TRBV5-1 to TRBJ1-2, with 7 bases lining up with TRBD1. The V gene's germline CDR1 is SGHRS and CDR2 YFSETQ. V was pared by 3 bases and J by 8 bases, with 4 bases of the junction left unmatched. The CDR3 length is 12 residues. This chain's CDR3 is CASSSETGGYTF. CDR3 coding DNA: TGCGCCAGCAGCTCAGAGACAGGGGGCTACACCTTC.

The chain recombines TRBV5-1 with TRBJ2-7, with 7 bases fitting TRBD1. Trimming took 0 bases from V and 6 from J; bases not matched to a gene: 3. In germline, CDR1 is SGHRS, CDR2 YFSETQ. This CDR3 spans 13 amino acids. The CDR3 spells CASSLVGGSEQYF. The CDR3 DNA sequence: TGCGCCAGCAGCTTGGTAGGGGGCTCCGAGCAGTACTTC. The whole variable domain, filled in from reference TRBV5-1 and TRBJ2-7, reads KAGVTQTPRYLIKTRGQQVTLSCSPISGHRSVSWYQQTPGQGLQFLFEYFSETQRNKGNFPGRFSGRQFSNSRSEMNVSTLELGDSALYLCASSLVGGSEQYFGPGTRLTVT.

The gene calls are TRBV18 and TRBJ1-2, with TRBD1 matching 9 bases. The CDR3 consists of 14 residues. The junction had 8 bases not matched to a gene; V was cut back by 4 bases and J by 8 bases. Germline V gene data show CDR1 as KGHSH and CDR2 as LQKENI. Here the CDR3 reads CASSLGTGLEGYTF. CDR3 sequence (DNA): TGTGCCAGCTCACTCGGGACAGGGTTGGAAGGCTACACCTTC.

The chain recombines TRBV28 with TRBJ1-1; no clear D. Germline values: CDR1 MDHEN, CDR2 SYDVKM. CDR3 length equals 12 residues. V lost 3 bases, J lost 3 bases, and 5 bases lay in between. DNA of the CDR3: TGTGCCAGCAGTTTCGTGTACACTGAAGCTTTCTTT. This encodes CASSFVYTEAFF.

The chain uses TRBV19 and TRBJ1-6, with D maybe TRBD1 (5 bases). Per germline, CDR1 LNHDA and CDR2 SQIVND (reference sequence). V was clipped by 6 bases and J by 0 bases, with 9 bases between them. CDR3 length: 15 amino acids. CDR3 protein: CASSDRSSYNSPLHF. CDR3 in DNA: TGTGCCAGTAGCGACAGAAGCTCCTATAATTCACCCCTCCACTTT. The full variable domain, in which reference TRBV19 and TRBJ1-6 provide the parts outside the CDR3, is DGGITQSPKYLFRKEGQNVTLSCEQNLNHDAMYWYRQDPGQGLRLIYYSQIVNDFQKGDIAEGYSVSREKKESFPLTVTSAQKNPTAFYLCASSDRSSYNSPLHFGNGTRLTVT.

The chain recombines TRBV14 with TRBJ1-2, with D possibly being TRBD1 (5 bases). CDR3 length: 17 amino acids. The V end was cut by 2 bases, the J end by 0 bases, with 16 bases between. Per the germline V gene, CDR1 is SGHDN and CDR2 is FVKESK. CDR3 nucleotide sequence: TGTGCCAGCAGCCAATTATCTCGTGGGGCCTCTAACTATGGCTACACCTTC. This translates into CASSQLSRGASNYGYTF.

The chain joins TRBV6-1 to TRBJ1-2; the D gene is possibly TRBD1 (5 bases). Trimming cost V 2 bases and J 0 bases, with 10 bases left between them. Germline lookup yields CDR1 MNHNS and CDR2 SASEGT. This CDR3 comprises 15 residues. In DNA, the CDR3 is TGTGCCAGCAGTGAAAAGGGGATACCTAACTATGGCTACACCTTC. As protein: CASSEKGIPNYGYTF.

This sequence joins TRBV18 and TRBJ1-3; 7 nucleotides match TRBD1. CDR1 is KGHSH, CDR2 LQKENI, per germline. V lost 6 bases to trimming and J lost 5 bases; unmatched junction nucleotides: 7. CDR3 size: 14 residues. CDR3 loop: CASSRETGRNTIYF. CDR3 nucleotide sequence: TGTGCCAGCTCCCGGGAGACAGGGCGAAACACCATATATTTT.

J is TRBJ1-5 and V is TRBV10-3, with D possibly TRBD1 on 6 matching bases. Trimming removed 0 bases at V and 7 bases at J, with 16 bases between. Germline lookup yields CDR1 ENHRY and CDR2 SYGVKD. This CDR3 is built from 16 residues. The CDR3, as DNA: TGTGCCATCAGTGAGTCGACGCAGGGGCGCCGACAGCCCCAGCATTTT. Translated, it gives CAISESTQGRRQPQHF.

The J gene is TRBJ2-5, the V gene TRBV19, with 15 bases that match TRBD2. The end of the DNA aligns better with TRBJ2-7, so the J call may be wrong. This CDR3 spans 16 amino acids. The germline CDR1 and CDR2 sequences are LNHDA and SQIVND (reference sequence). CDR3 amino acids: CASSGTSGRLVYEQYF. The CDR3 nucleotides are TGTGCCAGTAGCGGGACTAGCGGGAGGCTTGTCTACGAGCAGTACTTC.

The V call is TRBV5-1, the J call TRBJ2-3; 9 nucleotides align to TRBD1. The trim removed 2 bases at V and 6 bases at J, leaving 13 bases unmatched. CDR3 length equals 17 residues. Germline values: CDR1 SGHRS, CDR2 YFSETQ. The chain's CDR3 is CASSFLGQGLLQDTQYF. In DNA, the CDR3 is TGCGCCAGCAGCTTTCTGGGACAGGGCCTCCTCCAGGATACGCAGTATTTT.

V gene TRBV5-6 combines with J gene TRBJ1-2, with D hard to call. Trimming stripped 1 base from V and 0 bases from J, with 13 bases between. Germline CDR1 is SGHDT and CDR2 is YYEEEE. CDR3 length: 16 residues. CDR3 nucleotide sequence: TGTGCCAGCAGCTTGCTCACAGATCGAGCTAACTATGGCTACACCTTC. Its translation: CASSLLTDRANYGYTF. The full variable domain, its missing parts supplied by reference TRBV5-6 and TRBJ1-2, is DAGVTQSPTHLIKTRGQQVTLRCSPKSGHDTVSWYQQALGQGPQFIFQYYEEEERQRGNFPDRFSGHQFPNYSSELNVNALLLGDSALYLCASSLLTDRANYGYTFGSGTRLTVV.

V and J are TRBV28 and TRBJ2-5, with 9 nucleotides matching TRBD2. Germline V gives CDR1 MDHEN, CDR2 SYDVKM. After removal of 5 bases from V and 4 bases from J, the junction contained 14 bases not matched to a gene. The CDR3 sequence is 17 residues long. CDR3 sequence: CASSHGRGREGGETQYF. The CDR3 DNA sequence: TGTGCCAGCAGTCATGGACGGGGGCGGGAGGGTGGAGAGACCCAGTACTTC.

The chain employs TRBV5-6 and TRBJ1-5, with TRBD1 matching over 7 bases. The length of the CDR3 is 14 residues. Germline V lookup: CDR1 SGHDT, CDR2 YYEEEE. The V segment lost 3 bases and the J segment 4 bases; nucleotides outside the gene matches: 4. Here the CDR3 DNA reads TGTGCCAGCAGCTCCCAGGGGGAGAATCAGCCCCAGCATTTT. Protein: CASSSQGENQPQHF.

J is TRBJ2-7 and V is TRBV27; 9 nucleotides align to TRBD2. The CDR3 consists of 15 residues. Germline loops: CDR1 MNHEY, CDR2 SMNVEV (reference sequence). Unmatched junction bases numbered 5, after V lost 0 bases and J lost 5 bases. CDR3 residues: CASSLSSGSIDEQYF. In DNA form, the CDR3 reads TGTGCCAGCAGTTTATCTAGCGGGAGTATCGACGAGCAGTACTTC.

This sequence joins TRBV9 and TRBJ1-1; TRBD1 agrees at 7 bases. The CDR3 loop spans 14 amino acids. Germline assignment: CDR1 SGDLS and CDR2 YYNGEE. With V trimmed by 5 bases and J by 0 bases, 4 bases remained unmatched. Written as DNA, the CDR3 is TGTGCCAGCAGACCGGGACAGATGAACACTGAAGCTTTCTTT. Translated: CASRPGQMNTEAFF.

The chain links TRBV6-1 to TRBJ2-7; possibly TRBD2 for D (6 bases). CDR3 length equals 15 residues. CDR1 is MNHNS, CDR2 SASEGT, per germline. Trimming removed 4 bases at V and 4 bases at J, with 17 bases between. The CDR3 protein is CASSAGRGSVYEQYF. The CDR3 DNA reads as TGTGCCAGCAGTGCCGGGAGAGGGTCTGTGTACGAGCAGTACTTC.

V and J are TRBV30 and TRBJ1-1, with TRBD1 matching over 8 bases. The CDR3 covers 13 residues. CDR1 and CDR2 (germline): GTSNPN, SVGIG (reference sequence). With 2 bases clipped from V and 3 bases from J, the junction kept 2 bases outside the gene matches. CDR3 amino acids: CAWSQGQDTEAFF. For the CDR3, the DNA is TGTGCCTGGAGTCAGGGACAGGACACTGAAGCTTTCTTT.

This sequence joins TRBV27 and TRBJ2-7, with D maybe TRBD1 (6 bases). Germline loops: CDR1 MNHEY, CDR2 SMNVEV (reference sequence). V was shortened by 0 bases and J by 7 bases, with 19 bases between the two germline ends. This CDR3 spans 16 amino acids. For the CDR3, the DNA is TGTGCCAGCAGTTTATCCCCAGGGGCGAATGTTAAAGAGCAGTACTTC. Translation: CASSLSPGANVKEQYF.

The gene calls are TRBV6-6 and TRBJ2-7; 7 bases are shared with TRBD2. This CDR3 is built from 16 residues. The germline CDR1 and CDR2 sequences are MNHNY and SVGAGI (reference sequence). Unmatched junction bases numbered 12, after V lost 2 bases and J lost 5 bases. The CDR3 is CASSYVVGGPDDEQYF. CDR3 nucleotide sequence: TGTGCCAGCAGTTACGTGGTGGGAGGGCCCGACGACGAGCAGTACTTC.

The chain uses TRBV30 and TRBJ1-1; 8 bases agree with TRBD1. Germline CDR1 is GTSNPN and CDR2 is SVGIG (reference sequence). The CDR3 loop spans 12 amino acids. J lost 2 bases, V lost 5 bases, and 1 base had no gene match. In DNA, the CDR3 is TGTGCCTGGGACAGGGGAAACACTGAAGCTTTCTTT. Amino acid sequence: CAWDRGNTEAFF.

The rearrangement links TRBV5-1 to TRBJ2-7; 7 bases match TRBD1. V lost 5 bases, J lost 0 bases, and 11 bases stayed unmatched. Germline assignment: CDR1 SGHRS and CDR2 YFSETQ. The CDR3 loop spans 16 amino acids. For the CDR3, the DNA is TGCGCCAGCAGTTTTTACCCGGGACAGCCCTCCTACGAGCAGTACTTC. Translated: CASSFYPGQPSYEQYF. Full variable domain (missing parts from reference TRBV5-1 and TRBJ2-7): KAGVTQTPRYLIKTRGQQVTLSCSPISGHRSVSWYQQTPGQGLQFLFEYFSETQRNKGNFPGRFSGRQFSNSRSEMNVSTLELGDSALYLCASSFYPGQPSYEQYFGPGTRLTVT.

The CDR3 DNA reads as TGTGCCAGTAGTATTCTTAGCGGGAGGGCCTGGAGTGAGCAGTTCTTC. Its translation is CASSILSGRAWSEQFF. This chain uses TRBV19 with TRBJ2-1, with 11 positions matching TRBD2. V lost 3 bases and J lost 9; bases outside the gene matches: 10. Germline values: CDR1 LNHDA, CDR2 SQIVND (reference sequence). The CDR3 runs 16 residues.

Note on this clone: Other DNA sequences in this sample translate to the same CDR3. The CDR3 sequence: CASSLMAGMNTEAFF. CDR3 sequence (DNA): TGTGCCAGCAGCTTAATGGCAGGCATGAACACTGAAGCTTTCTTT. This chain connects TRBV7-3 to TRBJ1-1; D unresolved. V was cut by 1 base and J by 0 bases, with 9 bases left in between. There are 15 residues in the CDR3. CDR1 SGHTA and CDR2 FQGTGA come from the germline V gene.

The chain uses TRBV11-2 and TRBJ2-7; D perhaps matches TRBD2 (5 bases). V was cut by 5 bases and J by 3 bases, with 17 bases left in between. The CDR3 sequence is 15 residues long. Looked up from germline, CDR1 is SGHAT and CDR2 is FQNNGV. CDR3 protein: CASSPEGLVYYEQYF. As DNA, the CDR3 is TGTGCCAGCAGCCCAGAAGGACTGGTTTACTACGAGCAGTACTTC.

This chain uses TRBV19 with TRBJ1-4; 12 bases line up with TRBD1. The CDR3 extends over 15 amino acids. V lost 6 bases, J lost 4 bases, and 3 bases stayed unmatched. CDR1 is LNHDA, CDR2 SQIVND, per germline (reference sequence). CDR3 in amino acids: CASSRDRGLNEKLFF. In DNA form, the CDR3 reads TGTGCCAGTAGCAGGGACAGGGGGCTTAATGAAAAACTGTTTTTT.

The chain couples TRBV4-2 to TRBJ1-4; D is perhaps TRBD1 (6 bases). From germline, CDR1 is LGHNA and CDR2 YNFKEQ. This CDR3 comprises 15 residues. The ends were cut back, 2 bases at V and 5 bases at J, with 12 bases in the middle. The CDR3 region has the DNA TGTGCCAGCAGCCAACGGACAGAATTAAATGAAAAACTGTTTTTT. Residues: CASSQRTELNEKLFF.